These 5 T cell receptor beta chains were all obtained from the same sample, sequenced in a study of blood T cells in healthy people across ages. Alongside a J-beta primer mix, a sample-barcoded 5' primer served in a second PCR lasting 7 to 11 cycles. Via MiXCR, TCRdb re-called the 5' RACE reads, giving one row per CDR3 protein. The sample has some 900,000 distinct CDR3 sequences, roughly 48% seen once; the top ten hold roughly 12%. Sequenced: blood. The receptors were sampled from a man in his thirties or forties in good health.

This chain connects TRBV5-6 to TRBJ2-7; either TRBD1 or TRBD2 may supply D (5 bases each). CDR1 and CDR2 (germline): SGHDT, YYEEEE. V lost 4 bases, J lost 0 bases, and 14 bases lay in between. The CDR3 sequence is 15 residues long. As DNA, the CDR3 is TGTGCCAGCAGCCCGACGGGGCCCAGCTCCTACGAGCAGTACTTC. This codes for CASSPTGPSSYEQYF.

About this clonotype itself: A much more abundant neighbour one base away suggests this may be a read error. The chain carries TRBV5-1 and TRBJ2-5; 10 bases fit TRBD2. With the DNA end fitting TRBJ2-1 better, the J assignment may be wrong. CDR3 length equals 15 residues. Germline V lookup: CDR1 SGHRS, CDR2 YFSETQ. CDR3: CASSPGTSVQETQFF. CDR3 sequence (DNA): TGCGCCAGCAGCCCCGGGACTAGCGTCCAAGAGACCCAGTTCTTC.

The chain couples TRBV4-3 to TRBJ2-7, with 7 bases that match TRBD1. The DNA end is a closer match to TRBJ2-5, so the J assignment may be wrong. Germline CDR1 and CDR2: LGHNA and YSLEER. The CDR3 totals 15 residues. Written as DNA, the CDR3 is TGCGCCAGCAGCCAAGTAACAGGGGTGAGGGAGACCCAGTACTTC. As protein: CASSQVTGVRETQYF.

In regard to this clonotype: This sequence may be a read error, since a much larger clone differs from it by one base. J is TRBJ2-5 and V is TRBV6-2 or TRBV6-3; D ambiguous. The CDR3 is 14 amino acids. The germline CDR1 and CDR2 sequences are MNHEY and SVGEGT. Trimming cost V 5 bases and J 11 bases, with 21 bases left between them. CDR3 protein: CASSPVGRSNEQYF. CDR3 coding DNA: TGTGCCAGCAGTCCCGTGGGTAGGTCCAATGAGCAGTACTTC.

The chain joins TRBV27 to TRBJ1-5; D is unresolved. Germline CDR1 and CDR2: MNHEY and SMNVEV (reference sequence). The germline V and J ends were trimmed by 4 bases and 2 bases, with 15 bases remaining between them. There are 16 residues in the CDR3. CDR3 region: CASSSGPLMGNQPQHF. The CDR3 region has the DNA TGTGCCAGCAGTTCCGGACCGTTAATGGGCAATCAGCCCCAGCATTTT.